One and the same sample provided the 17 T cell receptor beta chains below, sequenced in a study of blood T cell repertoires in COVID-19. Some clones are missing from TCRdb's copy, which holds only in-frame ones; the method was immunoSEQ multiplex PCR. The sample has 300,000 or so clones, 65% to 90% seen once. Sequencing was performed on PBMCs or T cells enriched from blood (not recorded which). The receptor set was obtained from a woman between 40 and 55 years old with acute COVID-19.

This clone occurred once. The rearrangement joins TRBV29-1 to TRBJ1-2, with a possible D match to TRBD1 (5 bases). Trimming pared 4 bases from V and 2 bases from J, leaving 11 bases between. The germline V gene has CDR1 SQVTM and CDR2 ANQGSEA. CDR3 length: 13 residues. Here the CDR3 DNA reads TGCAGCGTTGCGGCGGGGGACAACTATGGCTACACCTTC. This encodes CSVAAGDNYGYTF.

J is TRBJ2-2 and V is TRBV7-2; D uncertain. V shed 1 base and J shed 7 bases, with 10 bases lying between them. CDR3 length equals 14 residues. Germline CDR1 reads SGHTA; CDR2 reads FQGNSA. CDR3 sequence reads: CASSLVLTIGELFF. CDR3 in DNA: TGTGCCAGCAGCTTAGTTCTAACCATCGGGGAGCTGTTTTTT.

This clone appeared a single time. The chain employs TRBV5-1 and TRBJ1-2; 8 nucleotides match TRBD1. Germline V gene sequence: CDR1 SGHRS, CDR2 YFSETQ. Trimming took 1 base from V and 2 from J; bases not matched to a gene: 1. The CDR3 contains 14 residues. The CDR3 coding sequence is TGCGCCAGCAGCTTGCAGGGGGCCAACTATGGCTACACCTTC. It encodes CASSLQGANYGYTF.

This rearrangement joins TRBV6-2 or TRBV6-3 to TRBJ2-7; 7 bases map to TRBD1. The V gene's germline CDR1 is MNHEY and CDR2 SVGEGT. The CDR3 covers 16 residues. J lost 1 base, V lost 4 bases, and 10 bases had no gene match. The CDR3 DNA sequence: TGTGCCAGCAGTTGGCGTTTACCGGGACAGTCCTACGAGCAGTACTTC. This encodes CASSWRLPGQSYEQYF.

This clone was picked up one time. A much larger clone differs from this one at a single base, so this may be a read error. The V gene is TRBV5-4, the J gene TRBJ1-1, with D perhaps TRBD1 (5 bases). The CDR3 loop spans 13 amino acids. Between the trimmed V and J ends, which lost 5 bases and 1 base, there was a span of 9 bases. Germline CDR1 is SGHNT and CDR2 is YYREEE (reference sequence). The CDR3 region has the DNA TGTGCCAGCAGTTGGGGGGGGAACACTGAAGCTTTCTTT. Amino acid sequence: CASSWGGNTEAFF. The full variable domain, its missing parts supplied by reference TRBV5-4 and TRBJ1-1, is ETGVTQSPTHLIKTRGQQVTLRCSSQSGHNTVSWYQQALGQGPQFIFQYYREEENGRGNFPPRFSGLQFPNYSSELNVNALELDDSALYLCASSWGGNTEAFFGQGTRLTVV.

The J gene is TRBJ2-2, the V gene TRBV4-2; D is unclear. V lost 2 bases, J lost 4 bases, and 8 bases lay in between. The CDR3 is made up of 14 amino acids. The V gene's germline CDR1 is LGHNA and CDR2 YNFKEQ. The CDR3, as DNA: TGTGCCAGCAGCCAAAATACTTTCACCGGGGAGCTGTTTTTT. It codes for CASSQNTFTGELFF.

The genes are TRBV7-2 and TRBJ1-6, with a tentative D call TRBD1 (6 bases). Germline V lookup: CDR1 SGHTA, CDR2 FQGNSA. The V end lost 7 bases, the J end lost 8 bases, and 15 bases lay between the germline ends. CDR3 length: 14 residues. The CDR3 spells CASKGGQGHSPLHF. For the CDR3, the DNA is TGTGCCAGCAAGGGGGGGCAGGGTCATTCACCCCTCCACTTT.

The rearrangement joins TRBV5-4 to TRBJ2-7; possibly TRBD1 for D (6 bases). Between the trimmed V and J ends, which lost 4 bases and 3 bases, there was a span of 14 bases. Germline V gene sequence: CDR1 SGHNT, CDR2 YYREEE (reference sequence). The CDR3 is 14 residues long. The CDR3 sequence: CASSPDSGYYEQYF. The CDR3 region has the DNA TGTGCCAGCAGCCCGGACAGTGGTTACTACGAGCAGTACTTC.

The V call is TRBV6-1, the J call TRBJ1-4, with D perhaps matching TRBD1 (5 bases). Germline V lookup: CDR1 MNHNS, CDR2 SASEGT. The CDR3 contains 17 residues. The ends were cut back, 4 bases at V and 3 bases at J, with 18 bases in the middle. CDR3 bases: TGTGCCAGCAGTGTCGGGAGGGTACAGACAGCTAATGAAAAACTGTTTTTT. Translated: CASSVGRVQTANEKLFF.

This rearrangement joins TRBV19 to TRBJ2-7; 10 nucleotides match TRBD1. Trimming cost V 8 bases and J 1 base; bases outside gene matches: 8. CDR3 length: 15 residues. The V gene's germline CDR1 is LNHDA and CDR2 SQIVND (reference sequence). The CDR3 spells CASGAGTGVSYEQYF. For the CDR3, the DNA is TGTGCCAGTGGAGCGGGGACAGGGGTTTCCTACGAGCAGTACTTC.

This chain joins TRBV11-1 and TRBJ2-1, with 11 bases lining up with TRBD2. The ends lost 1 base at V and 15 bases at J; junction bases unmatched: 8. Germline CDR1 is SGHAT and CDR2 is FQDESV (reference sequence). The CDR3 has 14 amino acids. CDR3 DNA sequence: TGTGCCAGCAGCTTAGGGGGTAGCGGGAGGGCGCGGTTCTTC. Its protein product is CASSLGGSGRARFF.

The chain couples TRBV7-2 to TRBJ2-1; D is uncertain. Germline assignment: CDR1 SGHTA and CDR2 FQGNSA. Trimming cost V 1 base and J 6 bases, with 13 bases left between them. CDR3 size: 15 residues. The CDR3 sequence: CASSLGLGLPNEQFF. CDR3 DNA: TGTGCCAGCAGCTTAGGGCTAGGTCTCCCCAATGAGCAGTTCTTC.

The chain combines TRBV13 with TRBJ1-3, with 7 bases that match TRBD1. Trimming removed 0 bases from V and 2 bases from J; junction bases left unmatched: 1. The CDR3 covers 15 residues. In germline, CDR1 is PRHDT, CDR2 FYEKMQ (reference sequence). In DNA form, the CDR3 reads TGTGCCAGCAGCTTAGGGAGGGGGCCTGGAAACACCATATATTTT. It translates to CASSLGRGPGNTIYF.

This clone was detected only a few times. This rearrangement joins TRBV15 to TRBJ1-2, with 9 bases that match TRBD1. Germline V gives CDR1 LNHNV, CDR2 YYDKDF (reference sequence). The CDR3 extends over 17 amino acids. Losses at the gene ends were 0 bases for V and 7 bases for J; bases not matched to a gene: 12. The CDR3 reads CATSREGAGQGISGYTF. CDR3 bases: TGTGCCACCAGCAGAGAGGGAGCAGGACAGGGGATTAGTGGCTACACCTTC.

About this clone: Other DNA sequences within the sample encode an identical CDR3. This chain joins TRBV4-3 and TRBJ2-1, with a possible D match to TRBD2 (6 bases). Germline assignment: CDR1 LGHNA and CDR2 YSLEER. The CDR3 is 17 amino acids. The V end was cut by 0 bases, the J end by 4 bases, with 16 bases between. The CDR3 DNA is TGCGCCAGCAGCCAAGATGGTGGGGGGAGTCGTTACAATGAGCAGTTCTTC. The encoded protein is CASSQDGGGSRYNEQFF.

The chain uses TRBV29-1 and TRBJ2-2; D remains unclear. The CDR3 runs 15 residues. V was shortened by 5 bases and J by 0 bases, with 13 bases between the two germline ends. Germline CDR1 SQVTM, CDR2 ANQGSEA. In DNA form, the CDR3 reads TGCAGCGTTTCCTTGGCCAGGTCGAACACCGGGGAGCTGTTTTTT. Amino acid sequence: CSVSLARSNTGELFF.

The chain couples TRBV7-2 to TRBJ2-2; 10 nucleotides line up with TRBD2. The CDR3 covers 16 residues. Germline V CDR1 and CDR2: SGHTA, FQGNSA. J gave up 5 bases and V 4 bases, and 7 bases lay outside the gene matches. The CDR3 bases are TGTGCCAGCAGCTACCTAGCGGGGGCGGGGACCGGGGAGCTGTTTTTT. This codes for CASSYLAGAGTGELFF.